Reported below is one T cell receptor (beta chain). This sample was included in a study of shared clonotypes between healthy human individuals. In replicate PCRs of sorted subsets, roughly 210 ng DNA, about 30,000 T cell genomes, was used. Measured with immunoSEQ multiplex PCR; TCRdb has only the in-frame clones, and not every one. The data hold about 2 million clones, with over 85% observed a single time. Researchers partitioned CD4+ cells into CD45RA+ naive and CD45RA-negative memory subsets. The CDR3 is 16 amino acids. CDR1 and CDR2 from the germline V gene are ENHRY and SYGVKD. The trim removed 7 bases at V and 2 bases at J, leaving 11 bases unmatched.

Sequenced input: naive CD4+ T cells sorted from blood. Subset described: CD45RA+ positively selected. The chain uses TRBV10-3 and TRBJ2-3, with TRBD1 identical over 8 bases. The receptor was derived from a man between 18 and 35 years old in good health. This chain's CDR3 is CAITSATGGVTDTQYF. The CDR3 DNA sequence: TGTGCCATCACCAGCGCCACAGGGGGTGTCACAGATACGCAGTATTTT.